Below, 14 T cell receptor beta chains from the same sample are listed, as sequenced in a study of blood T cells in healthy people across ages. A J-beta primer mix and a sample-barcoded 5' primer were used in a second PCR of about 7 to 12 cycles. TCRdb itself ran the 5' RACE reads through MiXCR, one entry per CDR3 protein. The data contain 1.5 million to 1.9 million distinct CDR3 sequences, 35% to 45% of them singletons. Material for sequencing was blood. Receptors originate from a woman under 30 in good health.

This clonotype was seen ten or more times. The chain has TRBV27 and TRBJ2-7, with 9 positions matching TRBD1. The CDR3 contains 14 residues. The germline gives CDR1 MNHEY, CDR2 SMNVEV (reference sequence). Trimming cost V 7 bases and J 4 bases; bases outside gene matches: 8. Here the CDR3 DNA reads TGTGCCAGCAACAACAGGGGGCCCTCTTACGAGCAGTACTTC. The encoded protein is CASNNRGPSYEQYF.

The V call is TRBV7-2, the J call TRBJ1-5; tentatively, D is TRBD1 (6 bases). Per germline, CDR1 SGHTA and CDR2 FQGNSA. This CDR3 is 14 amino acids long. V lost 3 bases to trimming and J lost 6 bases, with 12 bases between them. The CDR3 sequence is CASSFGGAFQPQHF. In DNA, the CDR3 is TGTGCCAGCAGCTTTGGGGGGGCCTTTCAGCCCCAGCATTTT.

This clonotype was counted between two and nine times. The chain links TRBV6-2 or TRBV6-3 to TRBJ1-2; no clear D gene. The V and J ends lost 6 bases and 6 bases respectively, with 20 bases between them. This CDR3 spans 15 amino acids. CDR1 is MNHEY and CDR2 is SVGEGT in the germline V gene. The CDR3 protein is CASRWTETALHGYTF. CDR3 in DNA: TGTGCCAGCAGGTGGACCGAAACAGCCCTCCATGGCTACACCTTC.

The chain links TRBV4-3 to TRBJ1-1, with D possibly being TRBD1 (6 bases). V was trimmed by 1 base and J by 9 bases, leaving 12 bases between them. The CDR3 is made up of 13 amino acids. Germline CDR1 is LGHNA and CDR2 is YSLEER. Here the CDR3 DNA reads TGCGCCAGCAGCCAAGTCGGACAGCGGAAAGCTTTCTTT. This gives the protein CASSQVGQRKAFF.

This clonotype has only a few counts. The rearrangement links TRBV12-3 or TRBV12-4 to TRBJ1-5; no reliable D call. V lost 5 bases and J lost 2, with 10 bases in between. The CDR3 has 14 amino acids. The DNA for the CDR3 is TGTGCCAGCAGTGACAAGTCTCGCAATCAGCCCCAGCATTTT. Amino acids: CASSDKSRNQPQHF.

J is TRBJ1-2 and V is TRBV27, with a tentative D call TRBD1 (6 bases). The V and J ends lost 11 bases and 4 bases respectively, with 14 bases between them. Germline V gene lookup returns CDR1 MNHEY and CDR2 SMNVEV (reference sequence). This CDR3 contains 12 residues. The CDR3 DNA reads TGTGCCGCTCGCTGGGGGGCCTATGGCTACACCTTC. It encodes CAARWGAYGYTF.

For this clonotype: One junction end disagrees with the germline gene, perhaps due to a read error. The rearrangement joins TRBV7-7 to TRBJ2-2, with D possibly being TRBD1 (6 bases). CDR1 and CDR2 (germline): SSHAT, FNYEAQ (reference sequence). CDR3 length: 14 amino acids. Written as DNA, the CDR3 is TGTGCTAGCAGCTCCCACAGGGACGGCGGGGAGCTGTTTTTT. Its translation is CASSSHRDGGELFF.

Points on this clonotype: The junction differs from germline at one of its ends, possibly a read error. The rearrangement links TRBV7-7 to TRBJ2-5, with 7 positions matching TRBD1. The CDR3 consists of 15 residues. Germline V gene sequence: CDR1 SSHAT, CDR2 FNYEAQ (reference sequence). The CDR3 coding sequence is TGTGCTAGCAGCTTAGCCTTCCAGGGGGAAGAGACCCAGTACTTC. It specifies CASSLAFQGEETQYF.

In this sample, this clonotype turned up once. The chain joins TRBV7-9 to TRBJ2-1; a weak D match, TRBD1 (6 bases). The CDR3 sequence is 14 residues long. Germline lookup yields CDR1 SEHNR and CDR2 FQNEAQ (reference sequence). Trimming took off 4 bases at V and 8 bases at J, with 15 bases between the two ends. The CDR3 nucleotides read TGTGCCAGCAGCTATGTGTCAGGGGACGATGAGCAGTTCTTC. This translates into CASSYVSGDDEQFF.

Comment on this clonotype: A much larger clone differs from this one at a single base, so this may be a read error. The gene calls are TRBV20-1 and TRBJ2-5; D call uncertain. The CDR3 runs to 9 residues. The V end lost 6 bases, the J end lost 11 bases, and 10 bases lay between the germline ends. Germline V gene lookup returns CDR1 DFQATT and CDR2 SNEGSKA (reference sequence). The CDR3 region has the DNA TGCAGTGCCGGGTTTAGGCAGTACTTC. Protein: CSAGFRQYF.

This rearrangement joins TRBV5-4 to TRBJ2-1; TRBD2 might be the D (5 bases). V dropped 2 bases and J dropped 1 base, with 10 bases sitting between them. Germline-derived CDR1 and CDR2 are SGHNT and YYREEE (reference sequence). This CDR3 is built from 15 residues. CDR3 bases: TGTGCCAGCAGCTTAAGGCGGGTTTCCTACAATGAGCAGTTCTTC. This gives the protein CASSLRRVSYNEQFF.

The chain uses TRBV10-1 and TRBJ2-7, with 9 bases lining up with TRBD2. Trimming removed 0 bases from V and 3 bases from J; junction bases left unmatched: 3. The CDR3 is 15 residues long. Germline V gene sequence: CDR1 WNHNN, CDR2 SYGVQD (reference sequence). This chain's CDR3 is CASSESSSGIYEQYF. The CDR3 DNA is TGCGCCAGCAGTGAGTCTTCTAGCGGGATCTACGAGCAGTACTTC.

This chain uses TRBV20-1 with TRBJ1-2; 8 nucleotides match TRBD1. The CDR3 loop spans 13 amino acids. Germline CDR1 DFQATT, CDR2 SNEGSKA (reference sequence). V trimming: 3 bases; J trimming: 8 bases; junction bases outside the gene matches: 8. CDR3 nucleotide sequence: TGCAGTGCTAGCTTGGACAGGGTGAGCGGCTACACCTTC. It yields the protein CSASLDRVSGYTF.

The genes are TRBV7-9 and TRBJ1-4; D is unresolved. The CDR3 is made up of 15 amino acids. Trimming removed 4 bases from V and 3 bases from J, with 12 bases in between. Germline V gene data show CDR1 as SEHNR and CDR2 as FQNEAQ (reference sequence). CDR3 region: CASSSTRGSNEKLFF. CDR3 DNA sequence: TGTGCCAGCAGCTCAACGCGGGGATCTAATGAAAAACTGTTTTTT.